Each of the 30 T cell receptor beta chains below was sequenced from the same sample in a study of OX40 agonist ivuxolimab in advanced cancers. Sequencing was performed with immunoSEQ multiplex PCR; in TCRdb, only in-frame clones are kept and a portion is missing. The sample has 9,500 to 10,000 clones, more than 80% seen once. Sequencing used CD4+ or CD8+ T cells sorted from blood, obtained in a trial of the OX40 agonist ivuxolimab. These receptors all come from an adult with an advanced solid tumor such as melanoma, head and neck, liver or kidney cancer.

The chain couples TRBV7-9 to TRBJ1-2; 7 nucleotides match TRBD1. Trimming removed 5 bases from V and 4 bases from J; junction bases left unmatched: 13. Germline values: CDR1 SEHNR, CDR2 FQNEAQ (reference sequence). This CDR3 is 16 amino acids long. The CDR3 bases are TGTGCCAGCAGCACCGTCGACAGGGAAGTTAGCTATGGCTACACCTTC. Its translation: CASSTVDREVSYGYTF. Drawing the rest from reference TRBV7-9 and TRBJ1-2, the complete variable domain is DTGVSQNPRHKITKRGQNVTFRCDPISEHNRLYWYRQTLGQGPEFLTYFQNEAQLEKSRLLSDRFSAERPKGSFSTLEIQRTEQGDSAMYLCASSTVDREVSYGYTFGSGTRLTVV.

This clone turned up a few times. The rearrangement links TRBV7-8 to TRBJ2-1; D is undetermined. Trimming removed 2 bases from V and 7 bases from J, with 3 bases in between. From germline, CDR1 is SGHVS and CDR2 FQNEAQ. There are 11 residues in the CDR3. CDR3 nucleotides: TGTGCCAGCAGCTTATTGAATGAGCAGTTCTTC. Its protein product is CASSLLNEQFF. Combining the CDR3 with reference TRBV7-8 and TRBJ2-1 gives the whole variable domain GAGVSQSPRYKVAKRGQDVALRCDPISGHVSLFWYQQALGQGPEFLTYFQNEAQLDKSGLPSDRFFAERPEGSVSTLKIQRTQQEDSAVYLCASSLLNEQFFGPGTRLTVL.

This chain joins TRBV5-1 and TRBJ2-2, with a possible D match to TRBD2 (5 bases). Between the trimmed V and J ends, which lost 4 bases and 0 bases, there was a span of 16 bases. Per the germline V gene, CDR1 is SGHRS and CDR2 is YFSETQ. This CDR3 spans 17 amino acids. CDR3 region: CASSLRPAASNTGELFF. The CDR3 DNA is TGCGCCAGCAGCCTACGTCCAGCGGCCTCGAACACCGGGGAGCTGTTTTTT.

The genes are TRBV28 and TRBJ2-7, with TRBD1 identical over 7 bases. Germline V gene lookup returns CDR1 MDHEN and CDR2 SYDVKM. CDR3 length: 15 residues. V dropped 6 bases and J dropped 0; count of bases not matched to a gene: 8. Here the CDR3 reads CASSFPQGDSYEQYF. CDR3 sequence (DNA): TGTGCCAGCAGCTTCCCCCAGGGGGACTCCTACGAGCAGTACTTC.

The chain's CDR3 is CASSGTGPLPEQYF. The CDR3 DNA sequence: TGTGCCAGCAGTGGTACGGGACCTCTCCCCGAGCAGTACTTC. This sequence joins TRBV25-1 and TRBJ2-7; D tentatively fits TRBD1 or TRBD2 (5 bases each). Germline V gives CDR1 MGHDK, CDR2 SYGVNS. V lost 4 bases, J lost 6 bases, and 16 bases lay in between. The CDR3 is 14 amino acids.

The chain joins TRBV4-1 to TRBJ1-4; D uncertain. Germline loops: CDR1 MGHRA, CDR2 YSYEKL. CDR3 length: 15 amino acids. V was clipped by 1 base and J by 8 bases, with 14 bases between them. The CDR3 nucleotides read TGCGCCAGCAGCCAAGGAGCAGGCCAGTCGGAAAAACTGTTTTTT. Its translation is CASSQGAGQSEKLFF.

The rearrangement joins TRBV18 to TRBJ2-1; tentatively, D is TRBD2 (6 bases). Trimming took 2 bases from V and 7 from J, leaving 6 bases between them. The CDR3 has 12 amino acids. The germline CDR1 and CDR2 sequences are KGHSH and LQKENI. The CDR3 coding sequence is TGTGCCAGCTCACCAGGAGGGAATGAGCAGTTCTTC. It specifies CASSPGGNEQFF.

The rearrangement links TRBV6-9 to TRBJ2-7; D is unresolved. CDR3 length: 10 amino acids. CDR1 MNHGY and CDR2 SVAAGI come from the germline V gene. V lost 8 bases to trimming and J lost 9 bases, with 11 bases between them. The CDR3 DNA is TGTGCCAGCGGACCATCAGGGCAGTACTTC. Protein product: CASGPSGQYF.

The chain uses TRBV15 and TRBJ2-5; 9 nucleotides align to TRBD1. The CDR3 is 17 residues long. V dropped 3 bases and J dropped 4; count of bases not matched to a gene: 12. CDR1 and CDR2 from the germline V gene are LNHNV and YYDKDF (reference sequence). The CDR3 loop is CATSSEGTGWARETQYF. CDR3 DNA sequence: TGTGCCACCAGCAGCGAAGGGACAGGGTGGGCAAGAGAGACCCAGTACTTC.

This clone was seen a few times. The chain joins TRBV7-3 to TRBJ1-5; possibly TRBD1 for D (6 bases). Germline V gene data show CDR1 as SGHTA and CDR2 as FQGTGA. CDR3 length: 14 amino acids. V was cut by 5 bases and J by 9 bases, with 17 bases left in between. DNA for the CDR3: TGTGCCAGCAGCGGGAATGGGGGGCAGGGGCCCCAGCATTTT. It translates to CASSGNGGQGPQHF.

The CDR3 loop is CASSANRDRGTNEKLFF. DNA of the CDR3: TGTGCCAGCAGCGCCAACCGGGACAGGGGGACTAATGAAAAACTGTTTTTT. The chain uses TRBV9 and TRBJ1-4; TRBD1 matches 11 bases. The V segment lost 3 bases and the J segment 2 bases; nucleotides outside the gene matches: 6. CDR3 size: 17 residues. Germline assignment: CDR1 SGDLS and CDR2 YYNGEE.

V usage is TRBV5-4 and J usage is TRBJ2-6; D ambiguous. Trimming pared 4 bases from V and 1 base from J, leaving 9 bases between. Germline CDR1 and CDR2: SGHNT and YYREEE (reference sequence). The CDR3 has 15 residues. The CDR3 sequence: CASSAAESGANVLTF. The CDR3 bases are TGTGCCAGCAGCGCCGCAGAATCTGGGGCCAACGTCCTGACTTTC.

In DNA form, the CDR3 reads TGTGCCACCAGCAGAGGTACGAGGGCCTACGAGCAGTACTTC. It translates to CATSRGTRAYEQYF. The genes are TRBV15 and TRBJ2-7, with D perhaps TRBD2 (5 bases). V lost 1 base, J lost 2 bases, and 9 bases lay in between. CDR1 LNHNV and CDR2 YYDKDF come from the germline V gene (reference sequence). The CDR3 has 14 amino acids.

The chain has TRBV5-1 and TRBJ2-7; 8 bases match TRBD2. Trimming cost V 7 bases and J 6 bases; bases outside gene matches: 15. Per germline, CDR1 SGHRS and CDR2 YFSETQ. The CDR3 contains 15 residues. The chain's CDR3 is CASERGGRGTSEQYF. The CDR3 bases are TGCGCCAGCGAACGGGGGGGCAGGGGCACATCCGAGCAGTACTTC.

This chain joins TRBV29-1 and TRBJ2-2, with D perhaps matching TRBD2 (6 bases). The length of the CDR3 is 12 residues. The germline V gene has CDR1 SQVTM and CDR2 ANQGSEA. Trimming shortened V by 8 bases and J by 6 bases, and 13 bases separated the two germline ends. Here the CDR3 reads CSSQTGAGELFF. The CDR3 nucleotides read TGCAGCTCACAAACGGGGGCCGGGGAGCTGTTTTTT.

The chain is built from TRBV2 and TRBJ1-5; tentative D call: TRBD1 (5 bases). There are 16 residues in the CDR3. Germline loops: CDR1 SNHLY, CDR2 FYNNEI. Trimming left V 2 bases short and J 1 base short, with 12 bases between. The CDR3 DNA reads as TGTGCCAGCAGTGAATTTGGGGCGCGAAGCAATCAGCCCCAGCATTTT. Its translation: CASSEFGARSNQPQHF.

This clone appeared once. The gene calls are TRBV18 and TRBJ2-5, with TRBD1 matching over 7 bases. The CDR3 has 13 residues. The ends lost 3 bases at V and 2 bases at J; junction bases unmatched: 0. Germline loops: CDR1 KGHSH, CDR2 LQKENI. The CDR3, as DNA: TGTGCCAGCTCACCGGGACAGCAAGAGACCCAGTACTTC. Translated: CASSPGQQETQYF.

V gene TRBV5-1 combines with J gene TRBJ2-2; 9 bases fit TRBD1. The CDR3 contains 19 residues. Per germline, CDR1 SGHRS and CDR2 YFSETQ. J lost 4 bases, V lost 3 bases, and 16 bases had no gene match. The CDR3 sequence: CASSSLPGQGRLRTGELFF. CDR3 bases: TGCGCCAGCAGCTCCTTACCGGGACAGGGTCGACTGCGCACCGGGGAGCTGTTTTTT.

In nucleotides, the CDR3 is TGTGCCAGCAGTGACGTTGGACAGGGCGGCACTGAAGCTTTCTTT. Protein sequence: CASSDVGQGGTEAFF. This sequence joins TRBV6-1 and TRBJ1-1, with 8 nucleotides matching TRBD1. Germline values: CDR1 MNHNS, CDR2 SASEGT. This CDR3 has 15 amino acids. J was trimmed by 4 bases and V by 3 bases; bases with no gene match: 7.

The V call is TRBV4-1, the J call TRBJ2-7; TRBD2 aligns across 12 bases. The junction had 10 bases not matched to a gene; V was cut back by 5 bases and J by 5 bases. Germline loops: CDR1 MGHRA, CDR2 YSYEKL. This CDR3 is built from 16 residues. DNA of the CDR3: TGCGCCAGCAGCTCTCTCCGACTAGCGGGAGACCACGAGCAGTACTTC. Its protein product is CASSSLRLAGDHEQYF.

V gene TRBV7-8 combines with J gene TRBJ1-1, with a possible D match to TRBD1 (5 bases). The CDR3 is made up of 15 amino acids. Germline lookup yields CDR1 SGHVS and CDR2 FQNEAQ. The V end was cut by 5 bases, the J end by 0 bases, with 13 bases between. CDR3 sequence reads: CASSTPGLMNTEAFF. The CDR3 nucleotides are TGTGCCAGCAGCACCCCGGGACTCATGAACACTGAAGCTTTCTTT.

The chain is built from TRBV18 and TRBJ2-3; 7 nucleotides match TRBD2. V was clipped by 3 bases and J by 5 bases; unmatched bases: 14. This CDR3 spans 17 amino acids. CDR1 is KGHSH, CDR2 LQKENI, per germline. The CDR3 DNA reads TGTGCCAGCTCACCCCCCTCTAGCTACGGGGGGATAGATACGCAGTATTTT. It is translated as CASSPPSSYGGIDTQYF.

The rearrangement uses TRBV27 and TRBJ2-7; TRBD2 agrees at 8 bases. The V gene's germline CDR1 is MNHEY and CDR2 SMNVEV (reference sequence). Germline trimming cut 5 bases from V and 6 bases from J; bases unmatched to any gene: 9. The CDR3 sequence is 14 residues long. Here the CDR3 reads CASSPSGRLSEQYF. The CDR3 coding sequence is TGTGCCAGCAGTCCGAGCGGGAGACTGAGCGAGCAGTACTTC.

The chain joins TRBV21-1 to TRBJ2-3; TRBD1 was called by the table and not checked on the DNA. TRBV21-1 is termed a pseudogene. This CDR3 contains 16 residues. The CDR3 coding sequence is TGTGCCAGCAGCAAAACAGGACAGTTCCGCACAGATACGCAGTATTTT. This sequence encodes CASSKTGQFRTDTQYF.

This sequence joins TRBV29-1 and TRBJ1-2; TRBD1 is a possible D gene (5 bases). Germline lookup yields CDR1 SQVTM and CDR2 ANQGSEA. The CDR3 runs to 15 residues. V lost 0 bases to trimming and J lost 3 bases, with 14 bases between them. The CDR3 coding sequence is TGCAGCGTTGAAGAAATGGGCGACAGATACTATGGCTACACCTTC. Its translation: CSVEEMGDRYYGYTF.

This clone was counted a few times. The chain uses TRBV10-3 and TRBJ1-6; D is ambiguous. The CDR3 sequence is 13 residues long. Per the germline V gene, CDR1 is ENHRY and CDR2 is SYGVKD. Deletions cut 8 bases from V and 10 bases from J, with 15 bases between. DNA for the CDR3: TGTGCCATCTCAAAGGGCGTAGAGTCACCCCTCCACTTT. Its protein is CAISKGVESPLHF.

The genes are TRBV5-6 and TRBJ1-1; D is unresolved. Per the germline V gene, CDR1 is SGHDT and CDR2 is YYEEEE. V dropped 0 bases and J dropped 6 bases, with 9 bases sitting between them. CDR3 size: 13 residues. Written as DNA, the CDR3 is TGTGCCAGCAGCTTGGGGCAGAAGTCTGAAGCTTTCTTT. It is translated as CASSLGQKSEAFF.

This clone was observed a handful of times. The J gene is TRBJ1-2, the V gene TRBV5-4; the D gene is possibly TRBD1 (6 bases). The V gene's germline CDR1 is SGHNT and CDR2 YYREEE (reference sequence). CDR3 length: 15 residues. Trimming pared 4 bases from V and 6 bases from J, leaving 19 bases between. The CDR3, as DNA: TGTGCCAGCAGCCCCGGGGGACCCGGGGGCCATGGCTACACCTTC. Translating gives CASSPGGPGGHGYTF.

The rearrangement joins TRBV5-1 to TRBJ2-3; 8 bases map to TRBD2. V lost 3 bases, J lost 4 bases, and 7 bases stayed unmatched. CDR1 is SGHRS and CDR2 is YFSETQ in the germline V gene. The length of the CDR3 is 15 residues. The CDR3 DNA follows: TGCGCCAGCAGCTCCGGGACTAGTCTGGCAGATACGCAGTATTTT. This codes for CASSSGTSLADTQYF. Supplemented by reference TRBV5-1 and TRBJ2-3, the full variable domain reads KAGVTQTPRYLIKTRGQQVTLSCSPISGHRSVSWYQQTPGQGLQFLFEYFSETQRNKGNFPGRFSGRQFSNSRSEMNVSTLELGDSALYLCASSSGTSLADTQYFGPGTRLTVL.

The chain combines TRBV6-5 with TRBJ1-2, with no clear D. Germline V gene data show CDR1 as MNHEY and CDR2 as SVGAGI. Trimming pared 2 bases from V and 1 base from J, leaving 8 bases between. CDR3 size: 14 residues. CDR3 sequence reads: CASSYRQINYGYTF. The CDR3 DNA follows: TGTGCCAGCAGTTACCGTCAGATTAACTATGGCTACACCTTC.